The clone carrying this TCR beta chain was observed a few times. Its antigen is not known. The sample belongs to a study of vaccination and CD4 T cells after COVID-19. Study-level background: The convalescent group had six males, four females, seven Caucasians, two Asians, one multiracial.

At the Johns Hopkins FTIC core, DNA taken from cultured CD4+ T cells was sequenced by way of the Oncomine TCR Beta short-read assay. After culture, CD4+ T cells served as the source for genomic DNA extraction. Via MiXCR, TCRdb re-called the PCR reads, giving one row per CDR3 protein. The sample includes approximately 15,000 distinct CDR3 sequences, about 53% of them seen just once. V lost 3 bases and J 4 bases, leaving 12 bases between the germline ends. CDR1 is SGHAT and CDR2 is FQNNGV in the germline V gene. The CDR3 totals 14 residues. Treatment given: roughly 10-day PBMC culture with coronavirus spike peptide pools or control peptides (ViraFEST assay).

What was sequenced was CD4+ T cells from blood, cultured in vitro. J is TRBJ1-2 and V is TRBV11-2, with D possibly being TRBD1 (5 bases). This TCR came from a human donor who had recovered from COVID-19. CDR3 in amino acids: CASSFSGTGYGYTF. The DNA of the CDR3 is TGTGCCAGCAGCTTTTCAGGGACCGGCTATGGCTACACCTTC.